These 9 T cell receptor beta chains came from one sample sequenced in a study of human T cells and chemical hapten exposure. Time point described: patch test 2, 6 weeks after DPC sensitization. The treatment was: therapeutic diphenylcyclopropenone sensitization with weekly scalp DPC. One entry per CDR3 protein results from TCRdb running MiXCR on the RACE reads. The data contain hundreds of thousands of distinct CDR3 sequences, 6% to 7% of them singletons. The input for sequencing was whole blood, taken in connection with sensitization to the hapten diphenylcyclopropenone (DPC). These receptors originate from a woman aged 18 to 35 with alopecia areata. Some clones in this sample may be carry-over from other donors' samples.

This clonotype was recorded many times. V is TRBV12-3 or TRBV12-4 and J is TRBJ1-2; no clear D gene. Between the trimmed V and J ends, which lost 5 bases and 0 bases, there was a span of 1 base. The CDR3 contains 11 residues. This CDR3 reads CASSTNYGYTF. The CDR3 bases are TGTGCCAGCAGTACTAACTATGGCTACACCTTC.

This chain links TRBV5-5 with TRBJ1-1, with a weak D call TRBD1 (6 bases). This CDR3 is built from 12 residues. Germline V gene sequence: CDR1 SGHKS, CDR2 YYEKEE (reference sequence). Trimming pared 4 bases from V and 9 bases from J, leaving 13 bases between. The CDR3 region is CASSTGQQQAFF. CDR3 DNA: TGTGCCAGCAGCACCGGACAGCAACAAGCTTTCTTT.

This clonotype was picked up many times. This rearrangement joins TRBV6-4 to TRBJ2-6; D might be TRBD1 (6 bases). Trimming removed 6 bases from V and 0 bases from J, with 12 bases in between. This CDR3 spans 16 amino acids. Germline CDR1 and CDR2: MRHNA and SNTAGT. CDR3 in DNA: TGTGCCAGCAGCCCGGGACACTCCTCTGGGGCCAACGTCCTGACTTTC. Translating it yields CASSPGHSSGANVLTF.

The J gene is TRBJ2-2, the V gene TRBV2; D is unresolved. Germline CDR1 SNHLY, CDR2 FYNNEI. V lost 6 bases and J lost 6, with 14 bases in between. CDR3 length: 14 residues. The CDR3 coding sequence is TGTGCCAGCAGAAGGGCTTATGGCTCCGGGGAGCTGTTTTTT. It translates to CASRRAYGSGELFF.

DNA for the CDR3: TGCAGTGCTAGAGTGGGGGACCCCTACAATGAGCAGTTCTTC. Its protein product is CSARVGDPYNEQFF. The chain employs TRBV20-1 and TRBJ2-1; either TRBD1 or TRBD2 may fit D (5 bases each). The CDR3 sequence is 14 residues long. Germline V gene lookup returns CDR1 DFQATT and CDR2 SNEGSKA (reference sequence). V was cut by 1 base and J by 2 bases, with 9 bases left in between.

This clonotype was found many times. The chain employs TRBV4-2 and TRBJ1-1; 9 bases map to TRBD1. The length of the CDR3 is 18 residues. CDR1 and CDR2 from the germline V gene are LGHNA and YNFKEQ. Losses at the gene ends were 2 bases for V and 1 base for J; bases not matched to a gene: 11. CDR3 loop: CASSQSVFTGGRNTEAFF. The CDR3 DNA reads TGTGCCAGCAGCCAATCAGTTTTCACAGGGGGCCGGAACACTGAAGCTTTCTTT.

The sample holds one count of this clonotype. A junction boundary mismatches the germline segment, possibly from a read error. The V and J genes are TRBV6-6 and TRBJ2-5; TRBD2 might be the D (5 bases). This CDR3 contains 13 residues. Per the germline V gene, CDR1 is MNHNY and CDR2 is SVGAGI (reference sequence). CDR3: CASNYRSGESQYF. CDR3 coding DNA: TGTGCCAGCAATTACCGGTCCGGGGAGTCCCAGTACTTC.

This clonotype occurred many times. J is TRBJ2-1 and V is TRBV6-2 or TRBV6-3; TRBD1 matches 7 bases. The CDR3 loop spans 13 amino acids. CDR1 MNHEY and CDR2 SVGEGT come from the germline V gene. The junction had 8 bases not matched to a gene; V was cut back by 7 bases and J by 8 bases. As DNA, the CDR3 is TGTGCCAGCAACAGGGGCTTGGGCGATGAGCAGTTCTTC. It encodes CASNRGLGDEQFF.

At least ten counts were recorded for this clonotype. The rearrangement links TRBV5-1 to TRBJ2-7; 10 bases are a match to TRBD1. With 4 bases clipped from V and 6 bases from J, the junction kept 10 bases outside the gene matches. This CDR3 is 15 amino acids long. Germline V gene sequence: CDR1 SGHRS, CDR2 YFSETQ. In nucleotides, the CDR3 is TGCGCCAGCAGCCTTCAATGGACAGGGGGGAGCGAGCAGTACTTC. It yields the protein CASSLQWTGGSEQYF.